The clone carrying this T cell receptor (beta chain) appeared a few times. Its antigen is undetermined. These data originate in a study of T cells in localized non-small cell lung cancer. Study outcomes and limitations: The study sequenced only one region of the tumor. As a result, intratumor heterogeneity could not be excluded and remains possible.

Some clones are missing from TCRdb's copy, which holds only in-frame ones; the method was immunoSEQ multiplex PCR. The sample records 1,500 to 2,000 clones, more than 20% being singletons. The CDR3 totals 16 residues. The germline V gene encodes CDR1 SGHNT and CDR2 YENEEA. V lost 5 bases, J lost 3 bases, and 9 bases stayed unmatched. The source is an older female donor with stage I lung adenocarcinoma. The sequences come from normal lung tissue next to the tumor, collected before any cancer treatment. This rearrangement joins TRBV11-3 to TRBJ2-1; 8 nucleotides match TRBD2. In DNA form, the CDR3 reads TGTGCCAGCAGCCTTTCCGGGACTAGGGTCTACAATGAGCAGTTCTTC. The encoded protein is CASSLSGTRVYNEQFF.